This T cell receptor (beta chain) originates from a study of immune characteristics of hereditary and idiopathic chronic pancreatitis. Looked up from germline, CDR1 is SGDLS and CDR2 is YYNGEE. There are 16 residues in the CDR3. Trimming removed 4 bases from V and 1 base from J; junction bases left unmatched: 8. Libraries were prepared by immunoSEQ multiplex PCR; TCRdb keeps only in-frame clonotypes and omits some of them. The sample includes about 590 clones, around two thirds of them seen just once. The source of this sequence is a human donor who was a deceased organ donor serving as a healthy control. The chain recombines TRBV9 with TRBJ1-1; 9 nucleotides agree with TRBD1. The sample was pancreas tissue. CDR3 protein: CASSPLGQGGNTEAFF. CDR3 coding DNA: TGTGCCAGCAGCCCCCTGGGACAGGGAGGGAACACTGAAGCTTTCTTT.